These T cell receptor beta chains were read from a single sample in a study of blood T cell repertoires in COVID-19. The repertoire was sequenced with immunoSEQ multiplex PCR; TCRdb's copy has only in-frame clones and lacks some. This sample has fewer than 180,000 clones, with about 80% found just once. The sequencing sample was made of peripheral blood. The origin of the receptors is a man in his 70s with acute or convalescent COVID-19. Each CDR3 is given with its conserved first and last residue. A D gene is named only where the DNA matches it firmly. Clone size is not always given. Where it is, it says once, few, many or a class for expanded clones.

TRBJ2-1	TRBD2	.	TRBV2	CASSPGEGHEQFF	TGTGCCAGCAGTCCGGGGGAGGGCCATGAGCAGTTCTTC
TRBJ1-2	.	.	TRBV27	CASSLIDRLRSGGYTF	TGTGCCAGCAGTCTCATCGACAGGCTTAGGTCGGGAGGCTACACCTTC
TRBJ1-5	.	.	TRBV19	CASSLSRDNNQPQHF	TGTGCCAGTAGTCTTTCCCGGGACAACAATCAGCCCCAGCATTTT
TRBJ1-6	.	.	TRBV7-6	CASSPAPGTYNSPLHF	TGTGCCAGCAGCCCCGCTCCGGGTACCTATAATTCACCCCTCCACTTT
TRBJ1-5	TRBD1	.	TRBV4-1	CASSQSTGAPSNQPQHF	TGCGCCAGCAGCCAAAGCACAGGGGCCCCCTCCAATCAGCCCCAGCATTTT
TRBJ2-2	TRBD2	.	TRBV10-3	CAIGGGLGPTGELFF	TGTGCCATCGGAGGGGGACTAGGGCCCACCGGGGAGCTGTTTTTT
TRBJ1-1	.	.	TRBV11-1	CATAGGDGTEAFF	TGTGCCACAGCGGGGGGGGACGGCACTGAAGCTTTCTTT
TRBJ2-1	TRBD2	.	TRBV19	CASSIRARPGGPNNEQFF	TGTGCCAGTAGTATCCGGGCGCGTCCGGGGGGGCCCAACAATGAGCAGTTCTTC
TRBJ2-1	TRBD2	.	TRBV2	CASELAGTYNEQFF	TGTGCCAGCGAACTAGCGGGGACATACAATGAGCAGTTCTTC
TRBJ1-6	.	many	TRBV5-4	CASSLDIYNSPLHF	TGTGCCAGCAGCTTGGACATCTATAATTCACCCCTCCACTTT